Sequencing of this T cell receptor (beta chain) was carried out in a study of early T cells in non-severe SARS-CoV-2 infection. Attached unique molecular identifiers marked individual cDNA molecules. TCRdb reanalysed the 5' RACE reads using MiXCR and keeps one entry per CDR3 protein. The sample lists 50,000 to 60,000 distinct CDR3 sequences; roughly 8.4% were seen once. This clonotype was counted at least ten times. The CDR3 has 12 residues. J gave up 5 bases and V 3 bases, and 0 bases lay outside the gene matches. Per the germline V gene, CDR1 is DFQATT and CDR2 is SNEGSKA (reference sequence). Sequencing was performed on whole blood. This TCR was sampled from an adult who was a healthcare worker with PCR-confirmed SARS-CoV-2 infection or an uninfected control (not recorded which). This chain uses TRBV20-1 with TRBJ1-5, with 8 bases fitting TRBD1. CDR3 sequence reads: CSARTGDQPQHF. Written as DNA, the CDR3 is TGCAGTGCTAGGACAGGGGATCAGCCCCAGCATTTT.